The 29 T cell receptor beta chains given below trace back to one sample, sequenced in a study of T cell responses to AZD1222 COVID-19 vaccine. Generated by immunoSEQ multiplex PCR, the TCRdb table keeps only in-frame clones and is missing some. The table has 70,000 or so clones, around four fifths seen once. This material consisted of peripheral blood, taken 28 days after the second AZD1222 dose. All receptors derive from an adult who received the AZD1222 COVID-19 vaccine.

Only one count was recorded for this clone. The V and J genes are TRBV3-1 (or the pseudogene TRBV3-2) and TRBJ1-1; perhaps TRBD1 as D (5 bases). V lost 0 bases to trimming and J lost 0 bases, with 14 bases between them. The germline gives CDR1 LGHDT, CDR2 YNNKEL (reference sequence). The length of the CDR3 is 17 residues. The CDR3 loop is CASSQDRGRQLNTEAFF. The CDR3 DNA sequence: TGTGCCAGCAGCCAAGATCGGGGTAGACAGCTGAACACTGAAGCTTTCTTT.

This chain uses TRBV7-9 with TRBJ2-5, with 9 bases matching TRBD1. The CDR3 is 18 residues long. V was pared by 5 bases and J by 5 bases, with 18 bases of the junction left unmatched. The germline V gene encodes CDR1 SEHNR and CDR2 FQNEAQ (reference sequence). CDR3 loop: CASSLLWTGTGKFETQYF. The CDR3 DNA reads TGTGCCAGCAGCCTTCTATGGACCGGGACAGGGAAATTCGAGACCCAGTACTTC. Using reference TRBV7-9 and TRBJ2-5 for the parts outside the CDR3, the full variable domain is DTGVSQNPRHKITKRGQNVTFRCDPISEHNRLYWYRQTLGQGPEFLTYFQNEAQLEKSRLLSDRFSAERPKGSFSTLEIQRTEQGDSAMYLCASSLLWTGTGKFETQYFGPGTRLLVL.

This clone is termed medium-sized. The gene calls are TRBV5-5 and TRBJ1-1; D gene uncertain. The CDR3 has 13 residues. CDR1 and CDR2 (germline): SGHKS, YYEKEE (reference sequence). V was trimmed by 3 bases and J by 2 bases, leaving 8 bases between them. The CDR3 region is CASSWSTNTEAFF. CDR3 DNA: TGTGCCAGCAGCTGGAGCACTAACACTGAAGCTTTCTTT.

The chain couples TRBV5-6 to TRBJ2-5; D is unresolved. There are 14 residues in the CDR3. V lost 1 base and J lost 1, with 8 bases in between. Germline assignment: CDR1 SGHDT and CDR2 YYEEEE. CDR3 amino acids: CASSLRAIQETQYF. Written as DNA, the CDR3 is TGTGCCAGCAGCTTGCGCGCGATCCAAGAGACCCAGTACTTC.

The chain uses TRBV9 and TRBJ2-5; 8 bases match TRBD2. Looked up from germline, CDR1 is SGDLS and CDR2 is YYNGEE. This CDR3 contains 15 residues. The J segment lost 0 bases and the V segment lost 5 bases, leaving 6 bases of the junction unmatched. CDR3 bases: TGTGCCAGCAGTTATAGCGGGGTTTACCAAGAGACCCAGTACTTC. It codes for CASSYSGVYQETQYF.

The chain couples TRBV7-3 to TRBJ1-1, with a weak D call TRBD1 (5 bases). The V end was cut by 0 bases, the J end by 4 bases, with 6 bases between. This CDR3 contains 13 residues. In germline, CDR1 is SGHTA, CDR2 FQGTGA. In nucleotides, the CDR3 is TGTGCCAGCAGCTTAACCCAGGGCACTGAAGCTTTCTTT. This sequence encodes CASSLTQGTEAFF.

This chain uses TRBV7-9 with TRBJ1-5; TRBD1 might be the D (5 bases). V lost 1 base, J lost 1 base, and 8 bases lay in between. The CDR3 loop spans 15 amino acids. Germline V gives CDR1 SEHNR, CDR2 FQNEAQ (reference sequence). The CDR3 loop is CASSLGSGSNQPQHF. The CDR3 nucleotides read TGTGCCAGCAGCTTAGGGTCAGGGAGCAATCAGCCCCAGCATTTT.

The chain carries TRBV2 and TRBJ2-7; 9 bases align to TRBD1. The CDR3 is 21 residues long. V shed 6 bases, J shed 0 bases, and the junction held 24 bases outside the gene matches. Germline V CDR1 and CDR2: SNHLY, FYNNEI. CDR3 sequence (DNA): TGTGCCAGCAGGAAACTTCAGGCCGGGACAGGGATCTTTGATAGCTCCTACGAGCAGTACTTC. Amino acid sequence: CASRKLQAGTGIFDSSYEQYF.

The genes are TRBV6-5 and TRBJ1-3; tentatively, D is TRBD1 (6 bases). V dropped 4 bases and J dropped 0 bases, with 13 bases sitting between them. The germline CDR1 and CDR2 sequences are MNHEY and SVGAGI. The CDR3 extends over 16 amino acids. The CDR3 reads CASSSQGPSSGNTIYF. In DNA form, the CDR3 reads TGTGCCAGCAGTTCTCAGGGGCCAAGCTCTGGAAACACCATATATTTT.

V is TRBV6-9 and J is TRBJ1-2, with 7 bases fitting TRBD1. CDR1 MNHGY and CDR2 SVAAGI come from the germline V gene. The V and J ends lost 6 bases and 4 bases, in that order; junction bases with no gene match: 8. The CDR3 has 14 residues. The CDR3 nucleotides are TGTGCCAGCAGAATATGGGACAGCGTCTATGGCTACACCTTC. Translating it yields CASRIWDSVYGYTF.

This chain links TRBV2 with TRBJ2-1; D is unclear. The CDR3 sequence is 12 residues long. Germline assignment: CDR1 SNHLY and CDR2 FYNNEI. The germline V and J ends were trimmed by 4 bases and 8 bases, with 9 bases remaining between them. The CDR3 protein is CASSGTVHEQFF. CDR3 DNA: TGTGCCAGCAGTGGAACGGTCCATGAGCAGTTCTTC.

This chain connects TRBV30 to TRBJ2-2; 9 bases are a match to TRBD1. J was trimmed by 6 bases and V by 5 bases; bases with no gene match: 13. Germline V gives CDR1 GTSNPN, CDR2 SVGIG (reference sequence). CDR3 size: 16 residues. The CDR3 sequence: CAWGKPGTGWPGELFF. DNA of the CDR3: TGTGCCTGGGGAAAACCCGGGACAGGGTGGCCCGGGGAGCTGTTTTTT.

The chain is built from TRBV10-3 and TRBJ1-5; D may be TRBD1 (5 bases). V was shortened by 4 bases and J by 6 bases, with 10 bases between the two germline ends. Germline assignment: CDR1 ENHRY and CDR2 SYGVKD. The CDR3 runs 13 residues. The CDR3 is CAISGGIGQPQHF. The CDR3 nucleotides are TGTGCCATCAGTGGGGGGATCGGTCAGCCCCAGCATTTT.

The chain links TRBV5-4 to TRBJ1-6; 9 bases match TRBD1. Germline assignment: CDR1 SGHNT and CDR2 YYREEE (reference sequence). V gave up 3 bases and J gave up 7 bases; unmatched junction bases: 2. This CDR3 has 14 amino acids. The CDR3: CASSWDRANSPLHF. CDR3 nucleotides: TGTGCCAGCAGCTGGGACAGGGCGAATTCACCCCTCCACTTT. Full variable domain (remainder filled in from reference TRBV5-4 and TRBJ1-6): ETGVTQSPTHLIKTRGQQVTLRCSSQSGHNTVSWYQQALGQGPQFIFQYYREEENGRGNFPPRFSGLQFPNYSSELNVNALELDDSALYLCASSWDRANSPLHFGNGTRLTVT.

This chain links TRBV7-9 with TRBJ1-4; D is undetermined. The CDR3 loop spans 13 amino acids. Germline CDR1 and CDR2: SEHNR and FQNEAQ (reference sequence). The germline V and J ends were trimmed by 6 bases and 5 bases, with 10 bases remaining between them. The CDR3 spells CASRIGDNEKLFF. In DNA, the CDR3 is TGTGCCAGCAGAATAGGAGACAATGAAAAACTGTTTTTT.

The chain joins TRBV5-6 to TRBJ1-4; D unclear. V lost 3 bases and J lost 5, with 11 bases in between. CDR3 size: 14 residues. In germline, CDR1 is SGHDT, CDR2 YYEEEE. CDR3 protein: CASSWYGRNEKLFF. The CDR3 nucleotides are TGTGCCAGCAGCTGGTATGGGCGGAATGAAAAACTGTTTTTT.

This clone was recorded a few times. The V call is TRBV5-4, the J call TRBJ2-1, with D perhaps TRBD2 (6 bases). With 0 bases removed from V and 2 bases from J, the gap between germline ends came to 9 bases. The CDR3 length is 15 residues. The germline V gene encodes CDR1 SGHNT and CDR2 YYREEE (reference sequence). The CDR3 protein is CASSLERAPYNEQFF. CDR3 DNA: TGTGCCAGCAGCTTGGAGCGGGCCCCCTACAATGAGCAGTTCTTC.

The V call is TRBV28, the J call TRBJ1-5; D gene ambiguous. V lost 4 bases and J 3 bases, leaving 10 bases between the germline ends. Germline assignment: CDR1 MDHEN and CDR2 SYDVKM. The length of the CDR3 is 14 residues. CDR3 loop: CASSSPSFNQPQHF. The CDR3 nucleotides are TGTGCCAGCAGTTCCCCGAGTTTCAATCAGCCCCAGCATTTT.

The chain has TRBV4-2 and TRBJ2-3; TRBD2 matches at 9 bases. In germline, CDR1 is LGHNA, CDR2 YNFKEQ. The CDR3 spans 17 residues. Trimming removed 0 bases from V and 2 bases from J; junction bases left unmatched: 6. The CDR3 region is CASSQDSAGGHTDTQYF. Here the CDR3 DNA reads TGTGCCAGCAGCCAAGACTCGGCGGGGGGGCACACAGATACGCAGTATTTT.

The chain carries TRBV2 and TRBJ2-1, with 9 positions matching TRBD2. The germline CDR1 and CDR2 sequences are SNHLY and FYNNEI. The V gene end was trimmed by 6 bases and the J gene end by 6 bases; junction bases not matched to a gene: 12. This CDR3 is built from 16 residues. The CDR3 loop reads CASRYHPSGKGNEQFF. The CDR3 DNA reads TGTGCCAGCAGATATCATCCTAGCGGGAAGGGCAATGAGCAGTTCTTC. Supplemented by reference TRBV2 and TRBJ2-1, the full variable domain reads EPEVTQTPSHQVTQMGQEVILRCVPISNHLYFYWYRQILGQKVEFLVSFYNNEISEKSEIFDDQFSVERPDGSNFTLKIRSTKLEDSAMYFCASRYHPSGKGNEQFFGPGTRLTVL.

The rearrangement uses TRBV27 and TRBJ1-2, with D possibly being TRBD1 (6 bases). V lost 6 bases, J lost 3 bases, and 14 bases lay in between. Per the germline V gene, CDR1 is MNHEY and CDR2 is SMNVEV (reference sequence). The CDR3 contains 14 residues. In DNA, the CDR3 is TGTGCCAGCAGCCCAGGGGTCGTTGACTATGGCTACACCTTC. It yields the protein CASSPGVVDYGYTF.

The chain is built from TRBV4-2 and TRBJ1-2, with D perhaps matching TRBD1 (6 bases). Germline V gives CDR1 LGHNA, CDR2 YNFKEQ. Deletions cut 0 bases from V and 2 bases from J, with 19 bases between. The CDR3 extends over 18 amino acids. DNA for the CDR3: TGTGCCAGCAGCCAAGAGCTACTAACTCCAGGGGACAACTATGGCTACACCTTC. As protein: CASSQELLTPGDNYGYTF.

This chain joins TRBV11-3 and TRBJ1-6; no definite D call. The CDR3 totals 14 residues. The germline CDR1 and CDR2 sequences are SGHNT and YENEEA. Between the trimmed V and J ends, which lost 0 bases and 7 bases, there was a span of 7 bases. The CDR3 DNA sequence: TGTGCCAGCAGCTTAGATACGGGGAATTCACCCCTCCACTTT. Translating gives CASSLDTGNSPLHF.

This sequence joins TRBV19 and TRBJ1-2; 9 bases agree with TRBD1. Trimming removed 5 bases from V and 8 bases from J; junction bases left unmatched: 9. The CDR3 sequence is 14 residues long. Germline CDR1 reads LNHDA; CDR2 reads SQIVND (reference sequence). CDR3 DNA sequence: TGTGCCAGTAGTCTTTCTCACAGGGGGCTCGGCTACACCTTC. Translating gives CASSLSHRGLGYTF.

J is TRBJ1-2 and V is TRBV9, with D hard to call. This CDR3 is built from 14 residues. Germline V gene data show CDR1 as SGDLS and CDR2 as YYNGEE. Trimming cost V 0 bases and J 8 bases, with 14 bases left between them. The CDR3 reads CASSVGAGWAGYTF. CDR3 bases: TGTGCCAGCAGCGTAGGAGCCGGGTGGGCAGGCTACACCTTC.

This CDR3 is CASSPDAGNQPQHF. CDR3 coding DNA: TGTGCCAGCAGCCCGGACGCGGGCAATCAGCCCCAGCATTTT. V and J are TRBV6-5 and TRBJ1-5; no reliable D call. The CDR3 is 14 residues long. Trimming removed 6 bases from V and 2 bases from J, with 11 bases in between. Germline V gene lookup returns CDR1 MNHEY and CDR2 SVGAGI.

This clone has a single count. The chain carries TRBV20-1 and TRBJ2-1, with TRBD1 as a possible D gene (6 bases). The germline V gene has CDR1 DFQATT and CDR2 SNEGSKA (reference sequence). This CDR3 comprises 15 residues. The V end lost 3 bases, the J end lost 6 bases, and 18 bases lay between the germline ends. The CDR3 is CSASAPPGARNEQFF. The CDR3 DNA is TGCAGTGCTAGTGCGCCGCCAGGGGCGCGCAATGAGCAGTTCTTC.

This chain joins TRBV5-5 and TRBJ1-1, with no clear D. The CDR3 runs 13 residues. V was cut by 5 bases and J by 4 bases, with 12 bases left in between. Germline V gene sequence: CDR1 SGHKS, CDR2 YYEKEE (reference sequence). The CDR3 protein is CASSAAAVTEAFF. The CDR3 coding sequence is TGTGCCAGCAGTGCGGCCGCGGTCACTGAAGCTTTCTTT. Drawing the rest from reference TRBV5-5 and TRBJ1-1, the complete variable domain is DAGVTQSPTHLIKTRGQQVTLRCSPISGHKSVSWYQQVLGQGPQFIFQYYEKEERGRGNFPDRFSARQFPNYSSELNVNALLLGDSALYLCASSAAAVTEAFFGQGTRLTVV.

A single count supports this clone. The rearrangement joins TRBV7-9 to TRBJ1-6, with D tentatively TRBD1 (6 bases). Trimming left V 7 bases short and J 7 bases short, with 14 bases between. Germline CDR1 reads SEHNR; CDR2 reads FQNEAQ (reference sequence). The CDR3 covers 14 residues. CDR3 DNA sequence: TGTGCCAGCACCCCGGGGACACCCAATTCACCCCTCCACTTT. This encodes CASTPGTPNSPLHF.